The T cell receptor (beta chain) described here comes from a study of beta chain features in type 1 diabetes. Overall study: Summed over all samples, the examined sorted cells came to 95 million to 120 million.

The sequenced template was cDNA made from the entire isolated RNA. The data were produced by immunoSEQ multiplex PCR, yet TCRdb's version contains in-frame clones alone and is incomplete. This sample has 600,000 to 700,000 clones, with roughly an eighth found just once. Study-wide results and limits: In every one of the four CD4+ subsets, TCRB CDR3s were moderately but significantly shorter in Type 1 diabetes patients.

About this clone: Antigen unknown.

There are 14 residues in the CDR3. With 5 bases removed from V and 5 bases from J, the gap between germline ends came to 10 bases. Looked up from germline, CDR1 is MNHEY and CDR2 is SVGAGI. What was sequenced was naive CD4+ T cells from blood. This clonotype was obtained from a man aged 18 to 30 with type 1 diabetes. This chain links TRBV6-5 with TRBJ1-6; D possibly corresponds to TRBD1 (6 bases). The CDR3 DNA sequence: TGTGCCAGCAGTGGTGGGGGCGATAATTCACCCCTCCACTTT. This sequence encodes CASSGGGDNSPLHF.